Sequencing of this T cell receptor (beta chain) was carried out in a study of cytotoxic CD8 clonotypes in ibrutinib-treated CLL. Study-level background: The samples contained about 250,000 productive templates on average. They also contained an average of around 94,000 productive rearrangements. Study-level results: Public clonotypes occurred uncommonly; on treatment, they contracted or remained stable. Clonality showed a rise at ibrutinib response that reversed toward baseline at progression.

Profiling relied on immunoSEQ multiplex PCR, and the TCRdb table lists in-frame clones only, not all of them. In the table there are 75,000 to 80,000 clones, over 80% of which are singletons. V shed 3 bases and J shed 6 bases, with 14 bases lying between them. The CDR3 is 14 amino acids. Germline CDR1 and CDR2: SGHNT and YYREEE (reference sequence). The authors obtained roughly 1.8 micrograms of genomic DNA from cryopreserved PBMCs for TCR beta libraries. This clone was detected only once. Its antigen is undetermined. The chain joins TRBV5-4 to TRBJ2-3; D remains unclear. The sequenced sample was PBMCs, obtained after 24 months of ibrutinib treatment. The sequence was collected from a human donor with chronic lymphocytic leukemia. The CDR3 DNA reads as TGTGCCAGCAGCTCATCTAAGGGTGTGGATACGCAGTATTTT. Translated: CASSSSKGVDTQYF.